These 31 T cell receptor beta chains share one sample of origin, sequenced in a study of blood T cell repertoires in COVID-19. Using immunoSEQ multiplex PCR, the repertoire was profiled, and TCRdb retains in-frame clones only, with some absent. Found here are approximately 140,000 clones, roughly 87% of them singletons; the top ten hold approximately 4.1%. The sequenced material came from peripheral blood. These receptor sequences come from a woman aged 55-69 years with active or convalescent COVID-19.

V usage is TRBV6-6 and J usage is TRBJ2-7, with D perhaps matching TRBD2 (5 bases). CDR1 is MNHNY, CDR2 SVGAGI, per germline (reference sequence). The CDR3 contains 13 residues. Between the trimmed V and J ends, which lost 5 bases and 7 bases, there was a span of 15 bases. The CDR3 DNA reads TGTGCCAGCAGTCCCCCGGGAACGGAGGAGCAGTACTTC. The encoded protein is CASSPPGTEEQYF.

This chain joins TRBV19 and TRBJ2-2; 7 positions match TRBD1. V trimming: 7 bases; J trimming: 7 bases; junction bases outside the gene matches: 9. Looked up from germline, CDR1 is LNHDA and CDR2 is SQIVND (reference sequence). CDR3 length equals 14 residues. Here the CDR3 reads CASTKGGAIGELFF. In DNA, the CDR3 is TGTGCCAGTACGAAAGGGGGCGCGATCGGGGAGCTGTTTTTT. Looking up the rest from reference TRBV19 and TRBJ2-2 gives the full variable domain: DGGITQSPKYLFRKEGQNVTLSCEQNLNHDAMYWYRQDPGQGLRLIYYSQIVNDFQKGDIAEGYSVSREKKESFPLTVTSAQKNPTAFYLCASTKGGAIGELFFGEGSRLTVL.

V is TRBV19 and J is TRBJ1-3; no definite D call. The CDR3 extends over 14 amino acids. V lost 7 bases and J lost 0, with 10 bases in between. Germline V gene sequence: CDR1 LNHDA, CDR2 SQIVND (reference sequence). CDR3 sequence (DNA): TGTGCCAGTAAAGACACAAGCTCTGGAAACACCATATATTTT. Protein sequence: CASKDTSSGNTIYF. The full variable domain, completed using reference TRBV19 and TRBJ1-3, is DGGITQSPKYLFRKEGQNVTLSCEQNLNHDAMYWYRQDPGQGLRLIYYSQIVNDFQKGDIAEGYSVSREKKESFPLTVTSAQKNPTAFYLCASKDTSSGNTIYFGEGSWLTVV.

The CDR3 loop reads CASSPAGDRGNTIYF. The CDR3 DNA is TGTGCCAGCTCACCCGCGGGAGATCGAGGAAACACCATATATTTT. This chain uses TRBV18 with TRBJ1-3, with no clear D. The V gene's germline CDR1 is KGHSH and CDR2 LQKENI. Trimming shortened V by 3 bases and J by 4 bases, and 13 bases separated the two germline ends. The length of the CDR3 is 15 residues.

The chain's CDR3 is CASLKNEQFF. The DNA for the CDR3 is TGCGCCAGCTTAAAAAATGAGCAGTTCTTC. This chain uses TRBV10-1 with TRBJ2-1; D not resolved. CDR3 length: 10 residues. Looked up from germline, CDR1 is WNHNN and CDR2 is SYGVQD (reference sequence). The V end lost 8 bases, the J end lost 7 bases, and 6 bases lay between the germline ends.

The CDR3 region is CAISEKELSSEQYF. CDR3 DNA: TGTGCCATCAGTGAGAAGGAGTTGTCCAGCGAGCAGTACTTC. The chain joins TRBV10-3 to TRBJ2-7, with unresolved D. The CDR3 spans 14 residues. The germline V and J ends were trimmed by 2 bases and 6 bases, with 14 bases remaining between them. Germline V gene lookup returns CDR1 ENHRY and CDR2 SYGVKD.

The V gene is TRBV27, the J gene TRBJ1-6; D remains ambiguous. V lost 2 bases and J lost 2, with 16 bases in between. The CDR3 consists of 18 residues. The germline gives CDR1 MNHEY, CDR2 SMNVEV (reference sequence). The CDR3 protein is CASSLEGPRSAYNSPLHF. CDR3 sequence (DNA): TGTGCCAGCAGTTTAGAGGGCCCCCGGTCGGCCTATAATTCACCCCTCCACTTT.

This clone showed up just a few times. The V call is TRBV7-9, the J call TRBJ1-2, with D unresolved. The CDR3 totals 15 residues. From germline, CDR1 is SEHNR and CDR2 FQNEAQ (reference sequence). V lost 5 bases to trimming and J lost 2 bases, with 15 bases between them. CDR3 DNA: TGTGCCAGCAGCGCCGACACAGACCTAAACTATGGCTACACCTTC. Translated, it gives CASSADTDLNYGYTF.

The chain couples TRBV11-2 to TRBJ2-2; a weak D match, TRBD1 (5 bases). V gave up 5 bases and J gave up 1 base, with 8 bases separating them. The V gene's germline CDR1 is SGHAT and CDR2 FQNNGV. The CDR3 has 14 residues. CDR3 protein: CASSLGQNTGELFF. The CDR3 bases are TGTGCCAGCAGCCTAGGACAGAACACCGGGGAGCTGTTTTTT.

The chain is built from TRBV4-3 and TRBJ1-2, with D possibly being TRBD1 (5 bases). Germline CDR1 is LGHNA and CDR2 is YSLEER. The V end was cut by 4 bases, the J end by 6 bases, with 15 bases between. CDR3 length: 14 residues. The CDR3 sequence is CASSPGWGGDGYTF. CDR3 sequence (DNA): TGCGCCAGCAGCCCCGGATGGGGGGGAGATGGCTACACCTTC.

The chain joins TRBV15 to TRBJ1-1; 7 positions match TRBD1. With V trimmed by 1 base and J by 0 bases, 2 bases remained unmatched. Germline values: CDR1 LNHNV, CDR2 YYDKDF (reference sequence). The CDR3 is 15 residues long. The CDR3 region has the DNA TGTGCCACCAGCAGAGTGACAGGGATGAACACTGAAGCTTTCTTT. Translating gives CATSRVTGMNTEAFF.

This clone was seen a single time. In DNA form, the CDR3 reads TGCGCCAGCAGCCCAAGACAGGGAGGCCTAAACTATGGCTACACCTTC. Translated: CASSPRQGGLNYGYTF. V and J are TRBV4-3 and TRBJ1-2; TRBD1 matches 7 bases. The length of the CDR3 is 16 residues. The V gene's germline CDR1 is LGHNA and CDR2 YSLEER. Unmatched junction bases numbered 10, after V lost 4 bases and J lost 2 bases.

The V gene is TRBV12-3 or TRBV12-4, the J gene TRBJ2-1; the match to TRBD2 covers 10 bases. J was trimmed by 12 bases and V by 6 bases; bases with no gene match: 8. The CDR3 is 13 amino acids. The CDR3 loop is CASSSFSGGMQFF. In DNA form, the CDR3 reads TGTGCCAGCAGCTCATTTAGCGGGGGGATGCAGTTCTTC.

The chain couples TRBV3-1 (or the pseudogene TRBV3-2) to TRBJ1-2; tentative D call: TRBD1 (6 bases). The CDR3 is 13 amino acids. The germline V gene encodes CDR1 LGHDT and CDR2 YNNKEL (reference sequence). With 4 bases removed from V and 8 bases from J, the gap between germline ends came to 14 bases. Here the CDR3 reads CASSRQDLGGYTF. CDR3 bases: TGTGCCAGCAGCCGACAGGACCTCGGGGGCTACACCTTC.

The chain employs TRBV19 and TRBJ2-5, with 7 bases that match TRBD2. Germline CDR1 and CDR2: LNHDA and SQIVND (reference sequence). Trimming removed 1 base from V and 0 bases from J; junction bases left unmatched: 2. This CDR3 has 15 amino acids. CDR3 protein: CASSIVGGDQETQYF. The CDR3 DNA reads TGTGCCAGTAGTATAGTGGGAGGGGACCAAGAGACCCAGTACTTC.

The chain links TRBV10-3 to TRBJ1-5, with TRBD1 identical over 8 bases. Unmatched junction bases numbered 10, after V lost 0 bases and J lost 0 bases. The CDR3 covers 19 residues. Germline CDR1 and CDR2: ENHRY and SYGVKD. This chain's CDR3 is CAISESWAGGGYSNQPQHF. Here the CDR3 DNA reads TGTGCCATCAGTGAGTCGTGGGCAGGGGGCGGTTATAGCAATCAGCCCCAGCATTTT.

The chain uses TRBV2 and TRBJ2-1, with unresolved D. The CDR3 contains 13 residues. Trimming stripped 0 bases from V and 6 bases from J, with 6 bases between. The germline V gene encodes CDR1 SNHLY and CDR2 FYNNEI. The CDR3 nucleotides are TGTGCCAGCAGTGAAGCGGCCTTCAATGAGCAGTTCTTC. This gives the protein CASSEAAFNEQFF. The variable domain in full, completed from reference TRBV2 and TRBJ2-1, reads EPEVTQTPSHQVTQMGQEVILRCVPISNHLYFYWYRQILGQKVEFLVSFYNNEISEKSEIFDDQFSVERPDGSNFTLKIRSTKLEDSAMYFCASSEAAFNEQFFGPGTRLTVL.

The chain couples TRBV5-1 to TRBJ2-3, with D tentatively TRBD2 (7 bases). CDR3 size: 15 residues. V was pared by 0 bases and J by 3 bases, with 11 bases between. Germline CDR1 is SGHRS and CDR2 is YFSETQ. The CDR3 sequence: CASSLGGGWTDTQYF. CDR3 DNA sequence: TGCGCCAGCAGCTTGGGCGGGGGCTGGACAGATACGCAGTATTTT.

The CDR3 nucleotides are TGTGCCAGCAGGAGTTTCCAAGATTCACCCCTCCACTTT. The encoded protein is CASRSFQDSPLHF. V and J are TRBV12-3 or TRBV12-4 and TRBJ1-6; D gene unclear. V lost 6 bases and J 8 bases, leaving 11 bases between the germline ends. This CDR3 is built from 13 residues.

The J gene is TRBJ2-1, the V gene TRBV5-1; 7 bases fit TRBD2. V dropped 1 base and J dropped 0; count of bases not matched to a gene: 1. CDR1 and CDR2 from the germline V gene are SGHRS and YFSETQ. There are 15 residues in the CDR3. Written as DNA, the CDR3 is TGCGCCAGCAGCTTGTGGGGGGGCTCCTACAATGAGCAGTTCTTC. It encodes CASSLWGGSYNEQFF.

V gene TRBV5-6 combines with J gene TRBJ1-2, with 9 bases matching TRBD1. Germline trimming cut 6 bases from V and 7 bases from J; bases unmatched to any gene: 19. Germline V gene data show CDR1 as SGHDT and CDR2 as YYEEEE. This CDR3 contains 17 residues. The CDR3 reads CASTSAGQGTGRGGYTF. CDR3 coding DNA: TGTGCCAGCACCTCCGCGGGACAGGGCACCGGAAGGGGTGGCTACACCTTC.

The chain's CDR3 is CSVAGTESNYGYTF. The CDR3 DNA reads TGCAGCGTTGCCGGGACAGAGAGTAACTATGGCTACACCTTC. The genes are TRBV29-1 and TRBJ1-2; 7 positions agree with TRBD1. The CDR3 is made up of 14 amino acids. V shed 4 bases, J shed 1 base, and the junction held 6 bases outside the gene matches. CDR1 is SQVTM, CDR2 ANQGSEA, per germline.

The chain recombines TRBV7-9 with TRBJ2-7; 7 bases are a match to TRBD2. The CDR3 contains 16 residues. V lost 1 base, J lost 0 bases, and 6 bases stayed unmatched. Germline V gene lookup returns CDR1 SEHNR and CDR2 FQNEAQ (reference sequence). CDR3 loop: CASSLGRGDNSYEQYF. CDR3 sequence (DNA): TGTGCCAGCAGCTTAGGTCGGGGGGATAACTCCTACGAGCAGTACTTC.

V gene TRBV20-1 combines with J gene TRBJ1-2; D unresolved. The CDR3 is 11 amino acids. CDR1 and CDR2 (germline): DFQATT, SNEGSKA (reference sequence). V was clipped by 6 bases and J by 3 bases, with 8 bases between them. The CDR3 coding sequence is TGCAGTGCCGGCCAGGACTATGGCTACACCTTC. This codes for CSAGQDYGYTF.

V gene TRBV6-2 or TRBV6-3 combines with J gene TRBJ2-1, with D possibly being TRBD2 (5 bases). The CDR3 length is 15 residues. Germline assignment: CDR1 MNHEY and CDR2 SVGEGT. V was pared by 6 bases and J by 5 bases, with 17 bases between. The CDR3 region is CASSKRTVGDNEQFF. CDR3 coding DNA: TGTGCCAGCAGCAAAAGGACCGTCGGGGACAATGAGCAGTTCTTC.

The chain combines TRBV6-5 with TRBJ1-5, with 7 bases fitting TRBD1. The ends lost 6 bases at V and 5 bases at J; junction bases unmatched: 4. From germline, CDR1 is MNHEY and CDR2 SVGAGI. CDR3 length: 13 residues. The CDR3 spells CASRGTDHQPQHF. The CDR3 nucleotides are TGTGCCAGCAGGGGGACAGACCATCAGCCCCAGCATTTT.

This rearrangement joins TRBV9 to TRBJ2-2; 8 positions match TRBD2. Germline loops: CDR1 SGDLS, CDR2 YYNGEE. J was trimmed by 6 bases and V by 1 base; bases with no gene match: 8. The CDR3 sequence is 16 residues long. CDR3 residues: CASSVKGAGVAGELFF. The CDR3 region has the DNA TGTGCCAGCAGCGTAAAGGGAGCGGGGGTGGCCGGGGAGCTGTTTTTT.

The CDR3 protein is CASGSPFYGYTF. The CDR3 DNA reads as TGTGCCAGCGGGAGTCCTTTCTATGGCTACACCTTC. This chain joins TRBV6-5 and TRBJ1-2; no clear D. This CDR3 is 12 amino acids long. V was trimmed by 8 bases and J by 4 bases, leaving 11 bases between them. Germline V lookup: CDR1 MNHEY, CDR2 SVGAGI.

This clone was recorded only once. V and J are TRBV4-2 and TRBJ2-3; 9 nucleotides line up with TRBD2. Germline values: CDR1 LGHNA, CDR2 YNFKEQ. This CDR3 contains 17 residues. The trim removed 0 bases at V and 4 bases at J, leaving 8 bases unmatched. CDR3 sequence reads: CASSQDLGVAGADTQYF. The DNA of the CDR3 is TGTGCCAGCAGCCAAGATCTGGGGGTAGCGGGGGCAGATACGCAGTATTTT.

The rearrangement links TRBV4-1 to TRBJ1-6, with 8 bases matching TRBD1. Germline lookup yields CDR1 MGHRA and CDR2 YSYEKL. The CDR3 consists of 20 residues. After removal of 4 bases from V and 0 bases from J, the junction contained 14 bases not matched to a gene. Here the CDR3 reads CASSLSGTGEVSSYNSPLHF. The CDR3 DNA sequence: TGCGCCAGCAGCCTATCCGGGACAGGTGAAGTTAGCTCCTATAATTCACCCCTCCACTTT.

The CDR3 coding sequence is TGTGCCAGCAGCCGGGACAGAGCATTAGGCGGGGCTTTCTTT. This encodes CASSRDRALGGAFF. The chain uses TRBV11-2 and TRBJ1-1; TRBD1 agrees at 7 bases. After removal of 5 bases from V and 11 bases from J, the junction contained 14 bases not matched to a gene. Germline values: CDR1 SGHAT, CDR2 FQNNGV. The length of the CDR3 is 14 residues.